A single sample gave rise to the 20 T cell receptor beta chains below, sequenced in a study of T cells in Graves' hyperthyroidism and ophthalmopathy. RNA transcripts provided the source from which TCR beta CDR3 regions were amplified. HTBI primers drove first-round RT-PCR of the TCR CDR3. TCRdb reanalysed the multiplex PCR reads using MiXCR and keeps one entry per CDR3 protein. The table has approximately 560,000 distinct CDR3 sequences, less than 20% seen once. The sequencing sample was made of blood. The receptor set was obtained from a young woman with Graves' hyperthyroidism.

The chain combines TRBV19 with TRBJ2-2; 9 nucleotides align to TRBD1. The CDR3 runs 16 residues. V shed 5 bases, J shed 3 bases, and the junction held 7 bases outside the gene matches. The germline V gene has CDR1 LNHDA and CDR2 SQIVND (reference sequence). CDR3 in DNA: TGTGCCAGTAGTTCAGGGACAGGGACTTACACCGGGGAGCTGTTTTTT. Translating gives CASSSGTGTYTGELFF.

This clonotype appeared a few times. The chain joins TRBV6-2 or TRBV6-3 to TRBJ2-1; 7 bases are a match to TRBD1. The CDR3 is 14 residues long. CDR1 is MNHEY, CDR2 SVGEGT, per germline. The V and J ends lost 5 bases and 5 bases, in that order; junction bases with no gene match: 6. Written as DNA, the CDR3 is TGTGCCAGCAGTCTGGACAGGACCAACAATGAGCAGTTCTTC. The encoded protein is CASSLDRTNNEQFF.

This clonotype came up a few times. V usage is TRBV7-3 and J usage is TRBJ2-5; 11 bases fit TRBD2. V was clipped by 1 base and J by 1 base; unmatched bases: 5. CDR3 length: 17 residues. In germline, CDR1 is SGHTA, CDR2 FQGTGA. In DNA, the CDR3 is TGTGCCAGCAGCTTAAATCCTCTAGCGGGAGGCCAAGAGACCCAGTACTTC. Its protein product is CASSLNPLAGGQETQYF.

V usage is TRBV20-1 and J usage is TRBJ2-3; perhaps TRBD2 as D (5 bases). The CDR3 runs to 13 residues. V was clipped by 1 base and J by 2 bases, with 7 bases between them. Germline V CDR1 and CDR2: DFQATT, SNEGSKA (reference sequence). CDR3: CSARALATDTQYF. In DNA, the CDR3 is TGCAGTGCTAGAGCTCTAGCCACAGATACGCAGTATTTT.

This clonotype was picked up a small number of times. The rearrangement uses TRBV10-3 and TRBJ1-1, with D unresolved. V was trimmed by 2 bases and J by 1 base, leaving 8 bases between them. The germline gives CDR1 ENHRY, CDR2 SYGVKD. The CDR3 runs to 14 residues. The CDR3 loop reads CAISEGPTNTEAFF. The CDR3, as DNA: TGTGCCATCAGTGAGGGGCCGACGAACACTGAAGCTTTCTTT.

This clonotype was detected only once. The chain has TRBV19 and TRBJ1-4; D is ambiguous. The V end was cut by 3 bases, the J end by 6 bases, with 11 bases between. The CDR3 loop spans 14 amino acids. CDR1 is LNHDA and CDR2 is SQIVND in the germline V gene (reference sequence). DNA of the CDR3: TGTGCCAGTAGTATGCGGCAGGATGATGAAAAACTGTTTTTT. It specifies CASSMRQDDEKLFF.

CDR3 in amino acids: CASSYYGSTREAFF. CDR3 in DNA: TGTGCCAGCAGTTATTACGGGAGTACCCGGGAAGCTTTCTTT. V is TRBV6-1 and J is TRBJ1-1; D is unresolved. Germline values: CDR1 MNHNS, CDR2 SASEGT. The V end lost 5 bases, the J end lost 8 bases, and 18 bases lay between the germline ends. The CDR3 loop spans 14 amino acids.

This rearrangement joins TRBV19 to TRBJ2-2; TRBD2 agrees at 9 bases. The CDR3 has 16 amino acids. Trimming at V came to 5 bases and at J to 0 bases, leaving 4 bases not matched to a gene. The germline V gene encodes CDR1 LNHDA and CDR2 SQIVND (reference sequence). CDR3 DNA sequence: TGTGCCAGTAGTCGTCAGCGGGGGGCGAACACCGGGGAGCTGTTTTTT. Amino acid sequence: CASSRQRGANTGELFF. Looking up the rest from reference TRBV19 and TRBJ2-2 gives the full variable domain: DGGITQSPKYLFRKEGQNVTLSCEQNLNHDAMYWYRQDPGQGLRLIYYSQIVNDFQKGDIAEGYSVSREKKESFPLTVTSAQKNPTAFYLCASSRQRGANTGELFFGEGSRLTVL.

This clonotype has more than one count but fewer than ten. The genes are TRBV7-7 and TRBJ2-2; 7 bases are shared with TRBD2. This CDR3 spans 17 amino acids. Germline CDR1 and CDR2: SSHAT and FNYEAQ (reference sequence). With V trimmed by 3 bases and J by 2 bases, 9 bases remained unmatched. The CDR3 coding sequence is TGTGCCAGCAGCTTCCGTGAATCTAGCGGCAACACCGGGGAGCTGTTTTTT. This sequence encodes CASSFRESSGNTGELFF.

This clonotype has ten or more counts. The chain couples TRBV7-2 to TRBJ2-7; D is ambiguous. V dropped 0 bases and J dropped 2 bases, with 11 bases sitting between them. The CDR3 spans 15 residues. Per germline, CDR1 SGHTA and CDR2 FQGNSA. CDR3 sequence: CASSLAGGPAYEQYF. For the CDR3, the DNA is TGTGCCAGCAGCTTAGCGGGTGGACCAGCCTACGAGCAGTACTTC.

The chain carries TRBV19 and TRBJ2-1, with 8 bases aligning to TRBD2. The germline gives CDR1 LNHDA, CDR2 SQIVND (reference sequence). The V gene end was trimmed by 3 bases and the J gene end by 5 bases; junction bases not matched to a gene: 9. The CDR3 covers 16 residues. As DNA, the CDR3 is TGTGCCAGTAGTATCCGCGGGGGGTACAACCACAATGAGCAGTTCTTC. Its protein product is CASSIRGGYNHNEQFF.

Many counts were recorded for this clonotype. J is TRBJ2-7 and V is TRBV30; 8 bases align to TRBD1. The CDR3 spans 16 residues. The germline V gene has CDR1 GTSNPN and CDR2 SVGIG (reference sequence). The V segment lost 0 bases and the J segment 4 bases; nucleotides outside the gene matches: 11. CDR3 protein: CAWSVRVGQGGYEQYF. CDR3 sequence (DNA): TGTGCCTGGAGTGTACGGGTCGGACAGGGAGGATACGAGCAGTACTTC.

The chain combines TRBV5-1 with TRBJ2-3, with TRBD1 matching 9 bases. Germline V CDR1 and CDR2: SGHRS, YFSETQ. After removal of 4 bases from V and 7 bases from J, the junction contained 7 bases not matched to a gene. There are 14 residues in the CDR3. CDR3 sequence (DNA): TGCGCCAGCAGCCGGGACAGGGTACCAAATACGCAGTATTTT. Protein product: CASSRDRVPNTQYF.

This chain uses TRBV28 with TRBJ2-5; 10 bases are a match to TRBD1. V lost 11 bases, J lost 5 bases, and 11 bases stayed unmatched. Per the germline V gene, CDR1 is MDHEN and CDR2 is SYDVKM. The CDR3 spans 14 residues. The CDR3 DNA reads TGTGCCTCAACGGACAGGGGGGCCGAGGAGACCCAGTACTTC. This sequence encodes CASTDRGAEETQYF.

A few counts support this clonotype. The rearrangement links TRBV7-9 to TRBJ2-1; TRBD2 agrees at 10 bases. This CDR3 is 16 amino acids long. Germline values: CDR1 SEHNR, CDR2 FQNEAQ (reference sequence). The junction had 10 bases not matched to a gene; V was cut back by 3 bases and J by 8 bases. CDR3 coding DNA: TGTGCCAGCAGCTTTTCTGTGGTAGCGGGAGGCGATGAGCAGTTCTTC. Its protein product is CASSFSVVAGGDEQFF.

This clonotype was found many times. The gene calls are TRBV27 and TRBJ1-1; D might be TRBD1 (6 bases). Germline assignment: CDR1 MNHEY and CDR2 SMNVEV (reference sequence). V was pared by 4 bases and J by 1 base, with 10 bases between. The CDR3 length is 14 residues. Here the CDR3 DNA reads TGTGCCAGCAGTTATGGGGGCTCGAACACTGAAGCTTTCTTT. The encoded protein is CASSYGGSNTEAFF.

The rearrangement joins TRBV12-3 or TRBV12-4 to TRBJ1-1; D unresolved. The CDR3 has 13 amino acids. Trimming pared 7 bases from V and 5 bases from J, leaving 14 bases between. For the CDR3, the DNA is TGTGCCAGCAACTATGGTCCCTGGACTGAAGCTTTCTTT. Translation: CASNYGPWTEAFF.

This clonotype was recorded at least ten times. The rearrangement links TRBV2 to TRBJ1-5; tentatively, D is TRBD1 (6 bases). This CDR3 comprises 15 residues. Germline V gene data show CDR1 as SNHLY and CDR2 as FYNNEI. V was pared by 6 bases and J by 1 base, with 13 bases between. The CDR3 reads CASRDLDRSNQPQHF. The CDR3 DNA sequence: TGTGCCAGCAGGGACCTGGACAGAAGCAATCAGCCCCAGCATTTT.

This chain joins TRBV27 and TRBJ1-1, with a weak D call TRBD1 (5 bases). Germline-derived CDR1 and CDR2 are MNHEY and SMNVEV (reference sequence). V gave up 3 bases and J gave up 0 bases, with 8 bases separating them. The CDR3 consists of 14 residues. CDR3 in amino acids: CASSFAGLNTEAFF. Here the CDR3 DNA reads TGTGCCAGCAGTTTCGCGGGGCTGAACACTGAAGCTTTCTTT.

The V call is TRBV4-2, the J call TRBJ1-5, with 8 bases aligning to TRBD1. The CDR3 is 15 amino acids. Trimming removed 0 bases from V and 4 bases from J; junction bases left unmatched: 2. CDR1 LGHNA and CDR2 YNFKEQ come from the germline V gene. In DNA form, the CDR3 reads TGTGCCAGCAGCCAAGATGGGACAGGAAATCAGCCCCAGCATTTT. It translates to CASSQDGTGNQPQHF.